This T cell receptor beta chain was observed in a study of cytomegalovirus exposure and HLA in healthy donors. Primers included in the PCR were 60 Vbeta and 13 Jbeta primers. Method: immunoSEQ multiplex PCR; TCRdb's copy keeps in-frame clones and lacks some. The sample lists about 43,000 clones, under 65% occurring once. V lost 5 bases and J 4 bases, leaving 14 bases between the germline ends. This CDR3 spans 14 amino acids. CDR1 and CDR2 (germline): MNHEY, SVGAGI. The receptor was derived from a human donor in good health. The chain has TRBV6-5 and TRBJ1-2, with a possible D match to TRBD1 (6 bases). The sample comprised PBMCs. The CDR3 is CASSPQGRVYGYTF. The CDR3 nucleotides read TGTGCCAGCAGTCCCCAGGGGAGGGTCTATGGCTACACCTTC.